Here is one TCR beta chain with its context. The antigen remains unidentified. The germline gene is not matched at one end of the junction; a read error may be the cause. The CDR3 runs 16 residues. Germline V gene data show CDR1 as SGDLS and CDR2 as YYNGEE. The data were taken from a study of T cells in Graves' hyperthyroidism and ophthalmopathy. General study points: A median around 6.8 months before onset, the model predicted ophthalmopathy. Ophthalmopathy stood apart from stable hyperthyroidism in a 13 V-J model.

RNA transcripts provided the source from which TCR beta CDR3 regions were amplified. With the HTBI primer set, the TCR CDR3 went through a first round of RT-PCR. TCRdb processed the multiplex PCR reads anew with MiXCR; each CDR3 protein has one entry. The data show more than 500,000 distinct CDR3 sequences, just over 45% seen once. This clonotype was obtained from an adult woman with Graves' disease, either hyperthyroidism or ophthalmopathy (not recorded which). The genes are TRBV9 and TRBJ2-6; D is perhaps TRBD1 (5 bases). Sequenced: peripheral blood or thyroid tissue (not recorded which). The CDR3 DNA is TGTGCCAGCAGCTCCGGACGTCCCTCTGGGGCCAAAGTCCTGACTTTC. It is translated as CASSSGRPSGAKVLTF.